Listed below are T cell receptor beta chains from one sample, sequenced in a study of blood T cell repertoires in COVID-19. Profiling relied on immunoSEQ multiplex PCR, and the TCRdb table lists in-frame clones only, not all of them. The sample contains about 55,000 clones, 86% of which appear only once. Sequencing input: peripheral blood. These TCRs come from a man of 80 years or more with acute or convalescent COVID-19. The CDR3 runs from the conserved cysteine through the conserved F or W. A D gene is named only where the DNA matches it firmly. Only some rows state a clone size, as once, few, many or a class for expanded clones.

TGTGCCACCAGTGATTTCCACTCTACGGATGAGCAGTTCTTC	CATSDFHSTDEQFF	once	NA	TRBJ2-1	14	TRBV24-1
TGTGCCAGCAGTTTAGGAGGGGGACAGAGCTCCTACGAGCAGTACTTC	CASSLGGGQSSYEQYF	NA	NA	TRBJ2-7	16	TRBV11-2
TGTGCCTGGAGCAGGGGTCTCCGAGAACAGCCCCAGCATTTT	CAWSRGLREQPQHF	NA	NA	TRBJ1-5	14	TRBV30
TGTGCCAGCAGCTTAGGACAGGGTGGCTACACCTTC	CASSLGQGGYTF	NA	NA	TRBJ1-2	12	TRBV13
TGTGCCAGTCAGGGTAGAGGCAATCAGCCCCAGCATTTT	CASQGRGNQPQHF	NA	NA	TRBJ1-5	13	TRBV6-5
TGCGCCAGCAGCTTGGGTTTTAGCGGGGGGGGCCCAGATACGCAGTATTTT	CASSLGFSGGGPDTQYF	NA	TRBD2	TRBJ2-3	17	TRBV5-1
TGTGCCAGTAGTATAGGCGCGACAGGGGGTGGGGAGCAGTACTTC	CASSIGATGGGEQYF	NA	TRBD1	TRBJ2-7	15	TRBV19
TGTGCCAGTACAGGGGACCATGAGCAGTTCTTC	CASTGDHEQFF	NA	TRBD1	TRBJ2-1	11	TRBV12-3/TRBV12-4
TGTGCCAGTAGTATAGAGGCTGCAGGGTATGACTATGGCTACACCTTC	CASSIEAAGYDYGYTF	NA	NA	TRBJ1-2	16	TRBV19
TGTGCCAGCACCAGCGGACAGGGGGCTTTTGCAGATACGCAGTATTTT	CASTSGQGAFADTQYF	NA	TRBD1	TRBJ2-3	16	TRBV7-6
TGTGCCAGCAGTGAATTCAGGGCCTTTGAGACCCAGTACTTC	CASSEFRAFETQYF	once	NA	TRBJ2-5	14	TRBV25-1
TGCGCCAGCAGTGTTGGGGGGGGACCTCATCAGCCCCAGCATTTT	CASSVGGGPHQPQHF	NA	NA	TRBJ1-5	15	TRBV10-2
TGTGCCAGCTCAGCCCTTGGAGGACGCCGGCCCGACACCATATATTTT	CASSALGGRRPDTIYF	NA	NA	TRBJ1-3	16	TRBV18
TGTGCCAGCTCACCACTTTTCGGGGGTAACACTGAAGCTTTCTTT	CASSPLFGGNTEAFF	NA	NA	TRBJ1-1	15	TRBV18
TGTGCCAGCAGCTCCCTAGGGGACAGGGTCACTGAAGCTTTCTTT	CASSSLGDRVTEAFF	NA	TRBD1	TRBJ1-1	15	TRBV9
TGTGCCAGCACGCTAACTAGCGGGGAGACCAAAAACATTCAGTACTTC	CASTLTSGETKNIQYF	NA	TRBD2	TRBJ2-4	16	TRBV3-1/TRBV3-2
TGTGCCAGCAGTACCGGGACAGGGGGGGTCACTGAAGCTTTCTTT	CASSTGTGGVTEAFF	NA	TRBD1	TRBJ1-1	15	TRBV5-8
TGCGCCAGCAGCTGGGAAGGGGGTCCCACTGAAGCTTTCTTT	CASSWEGGPTEAFF	NA	NA	TRBJ1-1	14	TRBV5-1
TGTGCCAGCAGCCCAAACAGGGGGCTCGGTGGCTACACCTTC	CASSPNRGLGGYTF	NA	TRBD1	TRBJ1-2	14	TRBV13
TGTGCCAGCAGCTTACAAGGGCCCCAGGGGAATTCACCCCTCCACTTT	CASSLQGPQGNSPLHF	NA	NA	TRBJ1-6	16	TRBV7-2
TGTGCCAGCCGCCGACAGCCGAACACCGGGGAGCTGTTTTTT	CASRRQPNTGELFF	once	NA	TRBJ2-2	14	TRBV2
TGTGCCAGTAGTCGGAACAGGGCCGGGGAGCTGTTTTTT	CASSRNRAGELFF	once	NA	TRBJ2-2	13	TRBV19
TGTGCCAGCTCACCACCTGACAGAATGAACACTGAAGCTTTCTTT	CASSPPDRMNTEAFF	NA	NA	TRBJ1-1	15	TRBV18
TGTGCCAGCAGCTTTCCGGGACAGGGTATGAACACTGAAGCTTTCTTT	CASSFPGQGMNTEAFF	NA	TRBD1	TRBJ1-1	16	TRBV11-1
TGCAGCGTTAAAGGGGGCAGAACCTACGAGCAGTACTTC	CSVKGGRTYEQYF	NA	TRBD1	TRBJ2-7	13	TRBV29-1
TGTGCCAGCAGTAACCAACCGCCCGGGACTAGCGGGGGCTCCCGGCGCAATGAGCAGTTCTTC	CASSNQPPGTSGGSRRNEQFF	NA	TRBD2	TRBJ2-1	21	TRBV6-2/TRBV6-3
TGTGCCAGCATCCCCCTCGGGACTAGGCAACTAGATGAGCAGTTCTTC	CASIPLGTRQLDEQFF	NA	TRBD2	TRBJ2-1	16	TRBV11-2
TGTGCCACCTCCGGGACAGCCAACTATGGCTACACCTTC	CATSGTANYGYTF	NA	TRBD1	TRBJ1-2	13	TRBV19
TGCGCCAGCAGCCAAACACACGCCCGCACAGATACGCAGTATTTT	CASSQTHARTDTQYF	NA	NA	TRBJ2-3	15	TRBV4-3